A single sample is the source of the 2 T cell receptor beta chains below, sequenced in a study of follicular helper T cells after annual influenza vaccination. Documented time point: 2015-2016 season, 7 days after influenza vaccination. Sequencing was performed with immunoSEQ multiplex PCR; in TCRdb, only in-frame clones are kept and a portion is missing. The repertoire consists of some 6,900 clones, with 84% occurring once and the leading ten covering under 0.65%. The starting material was CXCR5- memory CD4+ T cells sorted from blood, obtained 7 days after influenza vaccination. Receptors originate from an adult who received the influenza vaccine.

The chain recombines TRBV18 with TRBJ2-7; 9 bases align to TRBD1. The CDR3 runs 15 residues. Germline values: CDR1 KGHSH, CDR2 LQKENI. V shed 3 bases and J 3 bases; nucleotides not matched to a gene: 6. The CDR3 DNA reads TGTGCCAGCTCACCCGCCGGGACAGGGAACTACGAGCAGTACTTC. This translates into CASSPAGTGNYEQYF.

Here the CDR3 DNA reads TGTGCCAGCAGCCGCGGGACAGCCACTGAAGCTTTCTTT. Translation: CASSRGTATEAFF. The chain combines TRBV7-9 with TRBJ1-1; TRBD1 aligns across 7 bases. There are 13 residues in the CDR3. V trimming: 5 bases; J trimming: 4 bases; junction bases outside the gene matches: 4. Germline assignment: CDR1 SEHNR and CDR2 FQNEAQ (reference sequence).